This TCR beta chain was captured by sequencing in a study of T-cell memory formation after mild COVID-19. V lost 0 bases, J lost 1 base, and 18 bases lay in between. This CDR3 has 18 amino acids. In germline, CDR1 is MGHRA, CDR2 YSYEKL. This clonotype was seen at least ten times. TCRdb independently ran MiXCR on the 5' RACE reads; one entry per CDR3 protein. The sample records 200,000 to 250,000 distinct CDR3 sequences, about 10% being singletons. The chain uses TRBV4-1 and TRBJ1-1, with a tentative D call TRBD1 (6 bases). The sequence was obtained from a young man who had mild COVID-19 (a few samples of this study predate the infection). Cell type and time point are not known. The sequenced material came from PBMCs or a T cell subset sorted from them (not recorded which). The CDR3 loop reads CASSQEAGRGRGNTEAFF. The CDR3, as DNA: TGCGCCAGCAGCCAAGAAGCCGGACGGGGGCGAGGGAACACTGAAGCTTTCTTT.